The entry that follows covers one T cell receptor (beta chain) sequence. The record originates from a study of blood T cell repertoires in COVID-19. Study at large: Both acute and convalescent COVID-19 samples were obtained from the United States, Italy and Spain.

Original data processing: Estimation of nucleated cell counts relied on the amplification of reference gene primers. Clones were sequenced by immunoSEQ multiplex PCR, and TCRdb holds only the in-frame ones, with some missing. D and trimming come from the DNA, and the V and J calls and clone size come from that table. The table lists 200,000 to 300,000 clones, roughly 88% of them singletons. The CDR3 extends over 16 amino acids. From germline, CDR1 is SGHTA and CDR2 FQGNSA. V lost 1 base to trimming and J lost 3 bases, with 16 bases between them. The gene calls are TRBV7-2 and TRBJ2-7, with a weak D call TRBD1 (6 bases). The sequence was obtained from a woman of 80 years or more with COVID-19, enrolled during active disease. Sequencing was done on a sample of peripheral blood. In nucleotides, the CDR3 is TGTGCCAGCAGCTTAGGACAGGCAAATAACGGCTACGAGCAGTACTTC. Protein product: CASSLGQANNGYEQYF. The whole variable domain, filled in from reference TRBV7-2 and TRBJ2-7, reads GAGVSQSPSNKVTEKGKDVELRCDPISGHTALYWYRQSLGQGLEFLIYFQGNSAPDKSGLPSDRFSAERTGGSVSTLTIQRTQQEDSAVYLCASSLGQANNGYEQYFGPGTRLTVT.